The rows below give T cell receptor beta chains drawn from one sample of a study of blood T cells in healthy people across ages. TCRdb redid the calling of the 5' RACE reads with MiXCR, one entry per CDR3 protein. Of over 950,000 distinct CDR3 sequences in the sample, roughly 50% were seen once. The specimen was blood. The receptors derive from a woman aged 60-70 years in good health. Both conserved end residues are part of each CDR3. The order of the fields is clone size, D gene, V gene, J gene, CDR3 DNA, CDR3 protein. A D gene is named only where the DNA matches it firmly. The size field is filled for only some rows; it gives once, few, many or a size class.

size: NA; D: TRBD1; V: TRBV20-1; J: TRBJ2-5; DNA: TGCAGTGCTGTACAGGGGGCGGATTGGGAGACCCAGTACTTC; CDR3: CSAVQGADWETQYF
size: NA; D: TRBD1; V: TRBV6-1; J: TRBJ2-3; DNA: TGTGCCAGCAGTGTTGGGACAGGGACAGATACGCAGTATTTT; CDR3: CASSVGTGTDTQYF
size: NA; D: TRBD2; V: TRBV6-6; J: TRBJ2-3; DNA: TGTGCCAGCAGTCCGGGGATTAGCGGGACAGATACGCAGTATTTT; CDR3: CASSPGISGTDTQYF
size: NA; D: NA; V: TRBV24-1; J: TRBJ2-5; DNA: TGTGCCACCAGTGATCCCCGGGTCCTGTGGGAGACCCAGTACTTC; CDR3: CATSDPRVLWETQYF
size: NA; D: NA; V: TRBV7-3; J: TRBJ2-1; DNA: TGTGCCAGCAGCAAAGGACAGTTGGTCAATGAGCAGTTCTTC; CDR3: CASSKGQLVNEQFF
size: NA; D: TRBD1; V: TRBV24-1; J: TRBJ1-4; DNA: TGTGCCACCAGCAGGGGGCACGGTGAAAAACTGTTTTTT; CDR3: CATSRGHGEKLFF
size: NA; D: NA; V: TRBV12-3/TRBV12-4; J: TRBJ1-4; DNA: TGTGCCAGCAGCCTGGGGCCCAGGGATGGTGAAAAACTGTTTTTT; CDR3: CASSLGPRDGEKLFF
size: NA; D: TRBD1; V: TRBV28; J: TRBJ1-2; DNA: TGTGCCAGCAGTTTTCTAGGGGGCGAGGAGTATGGCTACACCTTC; CDR3: CASSFLGGEEYGYTF
size: few; D: TRBD1; V: TRBV7-2; J: TRBJ1-4; DNA: TGTGCCAGCAGCTTAGCCTACTCGGGACAGAATGAAAAACTGTTTTTT; CDR3: CASSLAYSGQNEKLFF
size: few; D: NA; V: TRBV7-2; J: TRBJ2-2; DNA: TGTGCCAGCAGTTCAAGGGCCGGGGAGCTGTTTTTT; CDR3: CASSSRAGELFF
size: NA; D: TRBD2; V: TRBV12-3/TRBV12-4; J: TRBJ2-2; DNA: TGTGCCAGCAGGCGGGAGTCCGGGGAGCTGTTTTTT; CDR3: CASRRESGELFF
size: NA; D: TRBD1; V: TRBV3-1; J: TRBJ1-2; DNA: TGTGCCAGCAGTCAAGGAGGGGACAGGGCACGCTATGACTACACCTTC; CDR3: CASSQGGDRARYDYTF
size: NA; D: NA; V: TRBV27; J: TRBJ1-1; DNA: TGTGCCAGCAGTTTATCTTCCGGGCCGAACACTGAAGCTTTCTTT; CDR3: CASSLSSGPNTEAFF
size: NA; D: TRBD2; V: TRBV18; J: TRBJ2-4; DNA: TGTGCCAGCTCCCCCGGAGGCGGGAGGCGATCGGGAAACATTCAGTACTTC; CDR3: CASSPGGGRRSGNIQYF
size: NA; D: TRBD1; V: TRBV4-1; J: TRBJ2-7; DNA: TGCGCCAGCAGCCAAGATAGGGGACAGGGGATCCGCGAGCAGTACTTC; CDR3: CASSQDRGQGIREQYF
size: NA; D: NA; V: TRBV6-5; J: TRBJ2-5; DNA: TGTGCCAGCAGGCCCGCAGGGAAAGAGACCCAGTACTTC; CDR3: CASRPAGKETQYF
size: NA; D: NA; V: TRBV28; J: TRBJ2-5; DNA: TGTGCCAGCAGGACGACAGTCCAAGAGACCCAGTACTTC; CDR3: CASRTTVQETQYF
size: NA; D: TRBD1; V: TRBV7-3; J: TRBJ2-3; DNA: TGTGCCAGCAGCTACGACAGGGGGGCAGATACGCAGTATTTT; CDR3: CASSYDRGADTQYF
size: once; D: NA; V: TRBV12-3/TRBV12-4; J: TRBJ2-5; DNA: TGTGCCAGCAGTTTTAACAGCCAAGAGACCCAGTACTTC; CDR3: CASSFNSQETQYF
size: few; D: TRBD1; V: TRBV7-2; J: TRBJ2-7; DNA: TGTGCCAGCAGCCCTCGGGACAGGGGAGAACTCCGACACTCCTACGAGCAGTACTTC; CDR3: CASSPRDRGELRHSYEQYF
size: NA; D: NA; V: TRBV28; J: TRBJ2-3; DNA: TGTGCCAGCAGTTTATCGACAGGCCCTAACACAGATACGCAGTATTTT; CDR3: CASSLSTGPNTDTQYF
size: few; D: TRBD2; V: TRBV7-9; J: TRBJ2-7; DNA: TGTGCCAGCAGCTTAGCGGGCGGGAGCCTCTACGAGCAGTACTTC; CDR3: CASSLAGGSLYEQYF
size: NA; D: NA; V: TRBV6-5; J: TRBJ2-7; DNA: TGTGCCAGCAGTTACTCGAGGCGGACTGTCCCTAACAATGAGCAGTACTTC; CDR3: CASSYSRRTVPNNEQYF
size: many; D: NA; V: TRBV20-1; J: TRBJ2-6; DNA: TGCAGTGCTAGACTGTTCACACCGAGCTACTCTGGGGCCAACGTCCTGACTTTC; CDR3: CSARLFTPSYSGANVLTF
size: NA; D: TRBD1; V: TRBV2; J: TRBJ1-5; DNA: TGTGCCAGCAGAGCCGGGACAGGGAGGAATCAGCCCCAGCATTTT; CDR3: CASRAGTGRNQPQHF
size: NA; D: NA; V: TRBV6-1; J: TRBJ2-3; DNA: TGTGCCAGCAGTCCTGAGCCGGGTTCCCTTTCGGGGCAGTATTTT; CDR3: CASSPEPGSLSGQYF
size: few; D: TRBD1; V: TRBV3-1; J: TRBJ2-7; DNA: TGTGCCAGCAGCCAGGTCCCCGACAGGGGCTACGAGCAGTACTTC; CDR3: CASSQVPDRGYEQYF
size: NA; D: NA; V: TRBV7-9; J: TRBJ1-4; DNA: TGTGCCAGCAGCCATGAGGGGGAGTGGGAAAAACTGTTTTTT; CDR3: CASSHEGEWEKLFF
size: few; D: NA; V: TRBV28; J: TRBJ2-5; DNA: TGTGCCAGCACTGGCTCCGCGACCCAGTACTTC; CDR3: CASTGSATQYF
size: few; D: NA; V: TRBV3-1; J: TRBJ1-2; DNA: TGTGCCAGCAGCACCCGACACGCCAAGCCCTATGGCTACACCTTC; CDR3: CASSTRHAKPYGYTF
size: NA; D: NA; V: TRBV12-3/TRBV12-4; J: TRBJ2-7; DNA: TGTGCCAGCAGTTTTAGCCCCCTGCGGCACGAGCAGTACTTC; CDR3: CASSFSPLRHEQYF
size: NA; D: NA; V: TRBV3-1; J: TRBJ2-7; DNA: TGTGCCAGCAGCCAGGCGGGAATGACCTACGAGCAGTACTTC; CDR3: CASSQAGMTYEQYF
size: NA; D: TRBD1; V: TRBV6-2/TRBV6-3; J: TRBJ2-3; DNA: TGTGCCAGCAATACGGGACAGTCCTCCACAGATACGCAGTATTTT; CDR3: CASNTGQSSTDTQYF
size: NA; D: NA; V: TRBV6-5; J: TRBJ1-2; DNA: TGTGCCAGCAGTTACTCTGGGGCCCTTTATGGCTACACCTTC; CDR3: CASSYSGALYGYTF
size: NA; D: NA; V: TRBV7-2; J: TRBJ2-3; DNA: TGTGCCAGCAGCCCTATGGCTAGCGCCCCGAGCACAGATACGCAGTATTTT; CDR3: CASSPMASAPSTDTQYF
size: few; D: TRBD1; V: TRBV5-1; J: TRBJ2-7; DNA: TGCGCCAGCAGCTTCGACAGGGGGTTTAGCGAGCAGTACTTC; CDR3: CASSFDRGFSEQYF
size: NA; D: NA; V: TRBV3-1; J: TRBJ1-6; DNA: TGTGCCAGCAGCCAATATCGCCCTAATAATTCACCCCTCCACTTT; CDR3: CASSQYRPNNSPLHF
size: NA; D: NA; V: TRBV7-2; J: TRBJ1-2; DNA: TGTGCCAGCAGCCTAGGGGGGGCCGGCTATATCTATGGCTACACCTTC; CDR3: CASSLGGAGYIYGYTF
size: NA; D: NA; V: TRBV7-9; J: TRBJ2-4; DNA: TGTGCCAGCAGCTCCCCGGACCGGATAAACATTCAGTACTTC; CDR3: CASSSPDRINIQYF
size: NA; D: TRBD2; V: TRBV6-5; J: TRBJ2-5; DNA: TGTGCCAGCAGTTTGGCGGGAGGTCCGACGGGGTGGCAGTACTTC; CDR3: CASSLAGGPTGWQYF
size: NA; D: TRBD1; V: TRBV6-6; J: TRBJ2-1; DNA: TGTGCCAGCAGTTCGAGCAGGGGGACCTCCTACAATGAGCAGTTCTTC; CDR3: CASSSSRGTSYNEQFF
size: NA; D: NA; V: TRBV28; J: TRBJ2-7; DNA: TGTGCCAGCAGTTTAATGATTCCTGCCTACGAGCAGTACTTC; CDR3: CASSLMIPAYEQYF
size: few; D: NA; V: TRBV20-1; J: TRBJ2-7; DNA: TGCAGTGCTAGAGAATCGGCGGTCGAGCAGTACTTC; CDR3: CSARESAVEQYF
size: NA; D: NA; V: TRBV3-1; J: TRBJ2-1; DNA: TGTGCCAGCAGCCAAGTAGTCAGGGATGAGCAGTTCTTC; CDR3: CASSQVVRDEQFF
size: NA; D: NA; V: TRBV30; J: TRBJ1-2; DNA: TGTGCCTGGAAGGTAAATGGCCTTAACTATGGCTACACCTTC; CDR3: CAWKVNGLNYGYTF
size: NA; D: TRBD1; V: TRBV24-1; J: TRBJ1-2; DNA: TGTGCCACCAGAGGGACAGCAACTAACGATGGCTACACCTTC; CDR3: CATRGTATNDGYTF
size: NA; D: NA; V: TRBV27; J: TRBJ2-7; DNA: TGTGCCAGCAGTTTCAAGCCTCAGCCATCCTACGAGCAGTACTTC; CDR3: CASSFKPQPSYEQYF
size: NA; D: TRBD2; V: TRBV20-1; J: TRBJ2-3; DNA: TGCAGTGCTACCATCCGACTAGCAGGGGATACGCAGTATTTT; CDR3: CSATIRLAGDTQYF
size: NA; D: TRBD1; V: TRBV7-2; J: TRBJ1-2; DNA: TGTGCCAGCAGCTTAACAGGGACAGGTGGCTACACCTTC; CDR3: CASSLTGTGGYTF
size: few; D: NA; V: TRBV20-1; J: TRBJ2-5; DNA: TGCAGTGCTAGAGCCGCCCGGTCTATCCTCCCTACGGAGCAGTACTTC; CDR3: CSARAARSILPTEQYF
size: NA; D: NA; V: TRBV4-2; J: TRBJ2-1; DNA: TGTGCCAGCAGCTCCACGGGCTACCAGAATGAGCAGTTCTTC; CDR3: CASSSTGYQNEQFF
size: NA; D: NA; V: TRBV3-1; J: TRBJ2-3; DNA: TGTGCCAGCAGCCCCGGGACTCTGGGGGCAGATACGCAGTATTTT; CDR3: CASSPGTLGADTQYF
size: many; D: NA; V: TRBV10-3; J: TRBJ2-7; DNA: TGTGCCATCAGTACGGCCCACGGCTACGAGCAGTACTTC; CDR3: CAISTAHGYEQYF
size: NA; D: NA; V: TRBV20-1; J: TRBJ1-1; DNA: TGCAGTGCTACCCTAGGCACTGAAGCTTTCTTT; CDR3: CSATLGTEAFF
size: many; D: TRBD2; V: TRBV20-1; J: TRBJ2-1; DNA: TGCAGTGCTACTGGACTAGCCGGGGGTGAGCAGTTCTTC; CDR3: CSATGLAGGEQFF